This entry lists 22 T cell receptor beta chains sequenced from one sample in a study of blood T cell repertoires in COVID-19. Method: immunoSEQ multiplex PCR; TCRdb's copy keeps in-frame clones and lacks some. The repertoire has under 350,000 clones, over 65% of them found once; the top ten carry roughly 4.5%. What was sequenced was peripheral blood. The receptors were sampled from a man between 60 and 75 years old who had recovered from COVID-19.

This clone was detected only once. The chain is built from TRBV7-8 and TRBJ1-2; unclear D gene. Trimming took 5 bases from V and 8 from J, leaving 18 bases between them. Per germline, CDR1 SGHVS and CDR2 FQNEAQ. This CDR3 comprises 14 residues. The CDR3 loop reads CASSPPEAPRGYTF. DNA of the CDR3: TGTGCCAGCAGCCCCCCAGAGGCTCCACGGGGCTACACCTTC.

J is TRBJ2-1 and V is TRBV30; 8 bases fit TRBD1. The J segment lost 9 bases and the V segment lost 2 bases, leaving 12 bases of the junction unmatched. Germline CDR1 reads GTSNPN; CDR2 reads SVGIG (reference sequence). The CDR3 has 15 amino acids. CDR3 amino acids: CAWSSWTGSRAEQFF. CDR3 coding DNA: TGTGCCTGGAGTAGCTGGACAGGGTCTCGCGCTGAGCAGTTCTTC.

V gene TRBV2 combines with J gene TRBJ1-1; D remains ambiguous. Germline V gene sequence: CDR1 SNHLY, CDR2 FYNNEI. The V end was cut by 2 bases, the J end by 0 bases, with 13 bases between. The CDR3 has 16 residues. CDR3: CASSESMGSMNTEAFF. The CDR3, as DNA: TGTGCCAGCAGTGAATCAATGGGCAGCATGAACACTGAAGCTTTCTTT.

V gene TRBV7-9 combines with J gene TRBJ2-7; possibly TRBD1 for D (6 bases). V lost 1 base and J 7 bases, leaving 20 bases between the germline ends. Germline CDR1 is SEHNR and CDR2 is FQNEAQ (reference sequence). CDR3 length: 16 residues. CDR3 DNA: TGTGCCAGCAGCTTAGGGCCAGGGGCCCCGTGGCAGGAGCAGTACTTC. Its translation: CASSLGPGAPWQEQYF.

The V gene is TRBV5-5, the J gene TRBJ1-3, with 7 bases identical to TRBD1. The length of the CDR3 is 15 residues. Germline-derived CDR1 and CDR2 are SGHKS and YYEKEE (reference sequence). Trimming removed 0 bases from V and 2 bases from J; junction bases left unmatched: 2. The CDR3 bases are TGTGCCAGCAGCTTGGGAACAGGGGCTGGAAACACCATATATTTT. Its protein is CASSLGTGAGNTIYF.

This clone was counted a single time. The rearrangement uses TRBV7-2 and TRBJ2-2, with 9 bases that match TRBD1. Trimming took 11 bases from V and 4 from J; bases not matched to a gene: 8. The CDR3 runs 14 residues. CDR1 and CDR2 from the germline V gene are SGHTA and FQGNSA. CDR3 sequence: CASGGQGGTGELFF. As DNA, the CDR3 is TGTGCCTCGGGGGGACAGGGAGGCACCGGGGAGCTGTTTTTT.

CDR3 loop: CASSVGTSGTTDTQYF. Here the CDR3 DNA reads TGTGCCAGCAGCGTGGGGACTAGCGGGACCACAGATACGCAGTATTTT. V is TRBV7-9 and J is TRBJ2-3, with 13 nucleotides matching TRBD2. Losses at the gene ends were 5 bases for V and 2 bases for J; bases not matched to a gene: 4. CDR3 length equals 16 residues. Germline V CDR1 and CDR2: SEHNR, FQNEAQ (reference sequence).

The chain employs TRBV28 and TRBJ2-2, with TRBD1 as a possible D gene (5 bases). Per germline, CDR1 MDHEN and CDR2 SYDVKM. With 2 bases removed from V and 0 bases from J, the gap between germline ends came to 13 bases. CDR3 length: 17 residues. The CDR3 is CASSLGAVTANTGELFF. The CDR3 coding sequence is TGTGCCAGCAGTTTAGGCGCAGTGACAGCGAACACCGGGGAGCTGTTTTTT. Looking up the rest from reference TRBV28 and TRBJ2-2 gives the full variable domain: DVKVTQSSRYLVKRTGEKVFLECVQDMDHENMFWYRQDPGLGLRLIYFSYDVKMKEKGDIPEGYSVSREKKERFSLILESASTNQTSMYLCASSLGAVTANTGELFFGEGSRLTVL.

This rearrangement joins TRBV2 to TRBJ2-7; 13 bases line up with TRBD2. The CDR3 loop spans 15 amino acids. The V gene's germline CDR1 is SNHLY and CDR2 FYNNEI. After removal of 4 bases from V and 6 bases from J, the junction contained 6 bases not matched to a gene. The CDR3 DNA is TGTGCCAGCAGTGCACTAGCGGGAGGGCCGGGCGAGCAGTACTTC. This codes for CASSALAGGPGEQYF.

The chain employs TRBV28 and TRBJ1-2; D is perhaps TRBD1 (6 bases). Per the germline V gene, CDR1 is MDHEN and CDR2 is SYDVKM. The germline V and J ends were trimmed by 6 bases and 6 bases, with 17 bases remaining between them. The CDR3 spans 14 residues. The CDR3 coding sequence is TGTGCCAGCAGCGTTTATATGTCAGGGGATGGCTACACCTTC. It codes for CASSVYMSGDGYTF.

This clone came up a few times. The genes are TRBV5-4 and TRBJ2-1; 8 bases line up with TRBD1. Germline-derived CDR1 and CDR2 are SGHNT and YYREEE (reference sequence). V lost 4 bases, J lost 8 bases, and 11 bases stayed unmatched. The CDR3 covers 15 residues. The CDR3: CASSLDRGNPDEQFF. Here the CDR3 DNA reads TGTGCCAGCAGCCTCGACAGGGGTAATCCGGATGAGCAGTTCTTC.

This clone was picked up one time. The V call is TRBV7-3, the J call TRBJ2-7; TRBD1 is a possible D gene (6 bases). Germline lookup yields CDR1 SGHTA and CDR2 FQGTGA. Between the trimmed V and J ends, which lost 5 bases and 6 bases, there was a span of 14 bases. The CDR3 runs to 13 residues. For the CDR3, the DNA is TGTGCCAGCAGCGACCAACAGGGTACCGAGCAGTACTTC. It is translated as CASSDQQGTEQYF.

The J gene is TRBJ2-7, the V gene TRBV29-1, with unresolved D. The CDR3 spans 11 residues. The V gene lost 4 bases and the J gene lost 2 bases, with 6 bases spanning the gap. Looked up from germline, CDR1 is SQVTM and CDR2 is ANQGSEA. CDR3 loop: CSVAVTYEQYF. DNA of the CDR3: TGCAGCGTTGCAGTGACCTACGAGCAGTACTTC.

The rearrangement joins TRBV7-8 to TRBJ2-3; 9 nucleotides match TRBD2. This CDR3 has 15 residues. The ends lost 1 base at V and 7 bases at J; junction bases unmatched: 6. Germline CDR1 reads SGHVS; CDR2 reads FQNEAQ. The CDR3 protein is CASSLVSGGLNTQYF. The CDR3 bases are TGTGCCAGCAGCTTAGTTAGCGGGGGTCTCAATACGCAGTATTTT.

J is TRBJ2-2 and V is TRBV11-2, with 12 nucleotides matching TRBD2. CDR1 is SGHAT, CDR2 FQNNGV, per germline. CDR3 length: 16 amino acids. The J segment lost 6 bases and the V segment lost 3 bases, leaving 5 bases of the junction unmatched. In DNA form, the CDR3 reads TGTGCCAGCAGCTTTCCTAGCGGGAGGGCTTCCGGGGAGCTGTTTTTT. This encodes CASSFPSGRASGELFF.

The J gene is TRBJ2-1, the V gene TRBV7-2; no firm D call. Germline assignment: CDR1 SGHTA and CDR2 FQGNSA. V lost 4 bases and J lost 10, with 8 bases in between. The CDR3 length is 11 residues. The DNA for the CDR3 is TGTGCCAGCAGCTCTCTAAGCGAGCAGTTCTTC. It encodes CASSSLSEQFF.

The rearrangement joins TRBV19 to TRBJ1-5; D gene unclear. Trimming took 1 base from V and 0 from J, leaving 7 bases between them. The germline CDR1 and CDR2 sequences are LNHDA and SQIVND (reference sequence). This CDR3 contains 15 residues. The CDR3 coding sequence is TGTGCCAGTAGTATAGGCAGGAATAGCAATCAGCCCCAGCATTTT. This translates into CASSIGRNSNQPQHF.

Concerning this clone itself: Other DNA sequences from this sample encode an identical CDR3 as well. The V call is TRBV7-9, the J call TRBJ2-4; D is possibly TRBD1 (5 bases). The V gene's germline CDR1 is SEHNR and CDR2 FQNEAQ (reference sequence). This CDR3 spans 13 amino acids. Trimming took 0 bases from V and 7 from J, leaving 7 bases between them. The DNA of the CDR3 is TGTGCCAGCAGCTTAGCGGCAGGGAACATTCAGTACTTC. Translation gives CASSLAAGNIQYF.

The CDR3 DNA reads TGTGCCAGCAGGACAGGGGTCACTGAAGCTTTCTTT. The encoded protein is CASRTGVTEAFF. The V and J genes are TRBV11-2 and TRBJ1-1; the match to TRBD1 covers 8 bases. CDR3 length: 12 residues. V lost 6 bases, J lost 4 bases, and 1 base stayed unmatched. CDR1 is SGHAT, CDR2 FQNNGV, per germline.

Turning to this clone: Other nucleotide sequences from this sample produce the same CDR3. The chain employs TRBV5-4 and TRBJ1-6; tentatively, D is TRBD1 (6 bases). This CDR3 region has 14 residues. V was cut by 0 bases and J by 7 bases, with 8 bases left in between. Germline V gene lookup returns CDR1 SGHNT and CDR2 YYREEE (reference sequence). CDR3 protein: CASSLEGGNSPLHF. CDR3 coding DNA: TGTGCCAGCAGCTTGGAGGGGGGGAATTCACCCCTCCACTTT. The full variable domain, with the rest looked up from reference TRBV5-4 and TRBJ1-6, is ETGVTQSPTHLIKTRGQQVTLRCSSQSGHNTVSWYQQALGQGPQFIFQYYREEENGRGNFPPRFSGLQFPNYSSELNVNALELDDSALYLCASSLEGGNSPLHFGNGTRLTVT.

CDR3 sequence reads: CAWGLQGFVGTQYF. In nucleotides, the CDR3 is TGTGCCTGGGGCTTACAGGGTTTTGTTGGTACGCAGTATTTT. V gene TRBV30 combines with J gene TRBJ2-3; TRBD1 is a possible D gene (6 bases). Germline CDR1 reads GTSNPN; CDR2 reads SVGIG (reference sequence). With 5 bases removed from V and 8 bases from J, the gap between germline ends came to 20 bases. The CDR3 contains 14 residues.

V usage is TRBV6-6 and J usage is TRBJ2-2, with 7 bases fitting TRBD2. CDR3 length equals 15 residues. Trimming cost V 4 bases and J 4 bases; bases outside gene matches: 6. Per germline, CDR1 MNHNY and CDR2 SVGAGI (reference sequence). The CDR3 nucleotides are TGTGCCAGCAGTTCCTACGGGGGGACCACCGGGGAGCTGTTTTTT. Residues: CASSSYGGTTGELFF.